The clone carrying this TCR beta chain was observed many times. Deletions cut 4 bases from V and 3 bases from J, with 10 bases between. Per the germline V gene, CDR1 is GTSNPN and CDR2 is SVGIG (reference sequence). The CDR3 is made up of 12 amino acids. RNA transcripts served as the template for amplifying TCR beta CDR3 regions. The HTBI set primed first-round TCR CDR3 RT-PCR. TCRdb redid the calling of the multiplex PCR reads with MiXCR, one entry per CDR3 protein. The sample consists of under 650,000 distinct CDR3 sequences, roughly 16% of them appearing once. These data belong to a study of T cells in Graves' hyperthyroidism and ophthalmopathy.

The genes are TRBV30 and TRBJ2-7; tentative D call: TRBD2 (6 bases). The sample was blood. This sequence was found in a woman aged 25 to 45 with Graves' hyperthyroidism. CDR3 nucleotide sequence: TGTGCCTGGACCGTCGGGGGCTACGAGCAGTACTTC. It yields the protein CAWTVGGYEQYF.